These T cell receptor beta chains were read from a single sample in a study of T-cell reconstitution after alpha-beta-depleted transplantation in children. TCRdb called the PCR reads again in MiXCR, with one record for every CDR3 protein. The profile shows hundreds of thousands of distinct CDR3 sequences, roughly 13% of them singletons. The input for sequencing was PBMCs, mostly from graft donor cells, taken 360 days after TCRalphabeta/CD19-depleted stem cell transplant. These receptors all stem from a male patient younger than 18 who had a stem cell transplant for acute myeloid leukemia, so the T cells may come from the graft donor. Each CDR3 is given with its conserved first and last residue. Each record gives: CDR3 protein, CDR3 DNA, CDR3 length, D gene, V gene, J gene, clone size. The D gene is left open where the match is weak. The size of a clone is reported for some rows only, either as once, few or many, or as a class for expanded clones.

CDR3 protein: CASSFETSDTGELFF; CDR3 DNA: TGTGCCAGCAGTTTTGAGACTAGCGACACCGGGGAGCTGTTTTTT; CDR3 length: 15; D gene: TRBD2; V gene: TRBV28; J gene: TRBJ2-2; clone size: few
CDR3 protein: CASSYDGGSYNEQFF; CDR3 DNA: TGTGCCAGCAGTTATGACGGGGGCAGCTACAATGAGCAGTTCTTC; CDR3 length: 15; D gene: -; V gene: TRBV6-2/TRBV6-3; J gene: TRBJ2-1; clone size: few
CDR3 protein: CASSLAKFSGANVLTF; CDR3 DNA: TGTGCCAGCAGCCTGGCGAAGTTCTCCGGGGCCAACGTCCTGACTTTC; CDR3 length: 16; D gene: -; V gene: TRBV7-2; J gene: TRBJ2-6; clone size: many
CDR3 protein: CASSHRGDRPFYEQFF; CDR3 DNA: TGTGCCAGCAGCCACAGAGGGGACAGACCTTTTTATGAGCAGTTCTTC; CDR3 length: 16; D gene: TRBD1; V gene: TRBV28; J gene: TRBJ2-1; clone size: -
CDR3 protein: CSGYDPGLAVRGHNEQFF; CDR3 DNA: TGCAGTGGTTACGATCCGGGACTAGCGGTTAGGGGGCACAATGAGCAGTTCTTC; CDR3 length: 18; D gene: TRBD2; V gene: TRBV20-1; J gene: TRBJ2-1; clone size: -
CDR3 protein: CSAREDRGYTGELFF; CDR3 DNA: TGCAGTGCTAGAGAAGACAGGGGGTACACCGGGGAGCTGTTTTTT; CDR3 length: 15; D gene: TRBD1; V gene: TRBV20-1; J gene: TRBJ2-2; clone size: -
CDR3 protein: CAIQGKNTGELFF; CDR3 DNA: TGTGCCATCCAAGGGAAGAACACCGGGGAGCTGTTTTTT; CDR3 length: 13; D gene: -; V gene: TRBV10-3; J gene: TRBJ2-2; clone size: few
CDR3 protein: CSVEGGTSGRSYEQYF; CDR3 DNA: TGCAGCGTTGAAGGGGGGACTAGCGGGCGCTCCTACGAGCAGTACTTC; CDR3 length: 16; D gene: TRBD2; V gene: TRBV29-1; J gene: TRBJ2-7; clone size: -
CDR3 protein: CASSSAGTGEDTGELFF; CDR3 DNA: TGTGCCAGCAGCTCCGCCGGGACAGGGGAGGACACCGGGGAGCTGTTTTTT; CDR3 length: 17; D gene: TRBD1; V gene: TRBV7-8; J gene: TRBJ2-2; clone size: -
CDR3 protein: CSVRDRLYEQYF; CDR3 DNA: TGCAGCGTCCGGGACAGACTCTACGAGCAGTACTTC; CDR3 length: 12; D gene: TRBD1; V gene: TRBV29-1; J gene: TRBJ2-7; clone size: many
CDR3 protein: CAIGEPGQGEANEQFF; CDR3 DNA: TGTGCCATCGGGGAACCGGGGCAGGGGGAAGCGAATGAGCAGTTCTTC; CDR3 length: 16; D gene: TRBD1; V gene: TRBV10-3; J gene: TRBJ2-1; clone size: many
CDR3 protein: CASAHLGGVNSPLHF; CDR3 DNA: TGTGCCAGCGCCCACTTAGGAGGGGTCAATTCACCCCTCCACTTT; CDR3 length: 15; D gene: -; V gene: TRBV27; J gene: TRBJ1-6; clone size: few
CDR3 protein: CSASRGGGADTQYF; CDR3 DNA: TGCAGTGCTTCGCGCGGGGGAGGGGCAGATACGCAGTATTTT; CDR3 length: 14; D gene: TRBD2; V gene: TRBV20-1; J gene: TRBJ2-3; clone size: -
CDR3 protein: CATSEGTGTYEQYF; CDR3 DNA: TGTGCCACCAGTGAGGGGACAGGAACCTACGAGCAGTACTTC; CDR3 length: 14; D gene: TRBD1; V gene: TRBV24-1; J gene: TRBJ2-7; clone size: few
CDR3 protein: CASSNSGTTNTGELFF; CDR3 DNA: TGTGCCAGTAGTAACTCCGGGACTACGAACACCGGGGAGCTGTTTTTT; CDR3 length: 16; D gene: TRBD2; V gene: TRBV19; J gene: TRBJ2-2; clone size: -
CDR3 protein: CSATGVLAPLETQYF; CDR3 DNA: TGCAGCGCTACGGGAGTTTTGGCTCCTTTAGAGACCCAGTACTTC; CDR3 length: 15; D gene: -; V gene: TRBV20-1; J gene: TRBJ2-5; clone size: few
CDR3 protein: CAISEGLAGPYEQYF; CDR3 DNA: TGTGCCATCAGTGAGGGACTAGCGGGACCCTACGAGCAGTACTTC; CDR3 length: 15; D gene: TRBD2; V gene: TRBV10-3; J gene: TRBJ2-7; clone size: -
CDR3 protein: CASSLGLAGTNFDEQFF; CDR3 DNA: TGTGCCAGCAGCTTAGGACTAGCGGGAACGAACTTCGATGAGCAGTTCTTC; CDR3 length: 17; D gene: TRBD2; V gene: TRBV12-3/TRBV12-4; J gene: TRBJ2-1; clone size: few
CDR3 protein: CASSQDSPGQFFYEQYF; CDR3 DNA: TGCGCCAGCAGCCAAGATTCCCCGGGACAGTTCTTCTACGAGCAGTACTTC; CDR3 length: 17; D gene: TRBD1; V gene: TRBV4-3; J gene: TRBJ2-7; clone size: many
CDR3 protein: CASSSGIVQYF; CDR3 DNA: TGTGCCAGCAGTTCAGGGATCGTCCAGTACTTC; CDR3 length: 11; D gene: -; V gene: TRBV28; J gene: TRBJ2-7; clone size: -
CDR3 protein: CASSLAVSQIRRWGETQYF; CDR3 DNA: TGCGCCAGCAGCTTGGCGGTCAGCCAAATTCGCAGGTGGGGAGAGACCCAGTACTTC; CDR3 length: 19; D gene: -; V gene: TRBV5-1; J gene: TRBJ2-5; clone size: many
CDR3 protein: CASSFPPTGLAGAYEQYF; CDR3 DNA: TGTGCCAGCAGTTTTCCCCCGACCGGACTAGCGGGAGCCTACGAGCAGTACTTC; CDR3 length: 18; D gene: TRBD2; V gene: TRBV11-3; J gene: TRBJ2-7; clone size: -
CDR3 protein: CSAARTSGEQYF; CDR3 DNA: TGCAGTGCTGCCCGGACTAGCGGCGAGCAGTACTTC; CDR3 length: 12; D gene: TRBD2; V gene: TRBV20-1; J gene: TRBJ2-7; clone size: few
CDR3 protein: CASSAELRDTQYF; CDR3 DNA: TGTGCCAGCAGCGCCGAGCTTCGAGATACGCAGTATTTT; CDR3 length: 13; D gene: -; V gene: TRBV13; J gene: TRBJ2-3; clone size: few
CDR3 protein: CATSRVVAGEKNEQFF; CDR3 DNA: TGTGCCACCAGCAGAGTGGTAGCGGGAGAGAAAAATGAGCAGTTCTTC; CDR3 length: 16; D gene: TRBD2; V gene: TRBV15; J gene: TRBJ2-1; clone size: -
CDR3 protein: CASSSRLNTGELFF; CDR3 DNA: TGTGCCAGCAGCTCCAGACTTAACACCGGGGAGCTGTTTTTT; CDR3 length: 14; D gene: -; V gene: TRBV7-2; J gene: TRBJ2-2; clone size: few
CDR3 protein: CASSQGSGIGNEQFF; CDR3 DNA: TGCGCCAGCAGCCAAGGTAGCGGGATAGGAAATGAGCAGTTCTTC; CDR3 length: 15; D gene: TRBD2; V gene: TRBV4-3; J gene: TRBJ2-1; clone size: few
CDR3 protein: CASSLGSAGELFF; CDR3 DNA: TGCGCCAGCAGCTTGGGAAGTGCCGGGGAGCTGTTTTTT; CDR3 length: 13; D gene: -; V gene: TRBV5-1; J gene: TRBJ2-2; clone size: many
CDR3 protein: CASSLWTGGNTEAFF; CDR3 DNA: TGTGCCAGCAGCTTATGGACAGGGGGGAACACTGAAGCTTTCTTT; CDR3 length: 15; D gene: TRBD1; V gene: TRBV7-9; J gene: TRBJ1-1; clone size: many
CDR3 protein: CSARGYPGGPVQF; CDR3 DNA: TGCAGTGCTAGGGGGTATCCAGGGGGGCCGGTTCAGTTC; CDR3 length: 13; D gene: -; V gene: TRBV20-1; J gene: TRBJ2-5; clone size: few
CDR3 protein: CASSPLGTVDNEQFF; CDR3 DNA: TGTGCCAGCAGTCCCCTGGGGACAGTCGACAATGAGCAGTTCTTC; CDR3 length: 15; D gene: TRBD1; V gene: TRBV27; J gene: TRBJ2-1; clone size: many
CDR3 protein: CAISESRTVDLQETQYF; CDR3 DNA: TGTGCCATCAGTGAGTCGCGGACCGTGGACCTACAAGAGACCCAGTACTTC; CDR3 length: 17; D gene: -; V gene: TRBV10-3; J gene: TRBJ2-5; clone size: -
CDR3 protein: CSVEDLLASYNEQFF; CDR3 DNA: TGCAGCGTTGAAGATCTGCTGGCCTCCTACAATGAGCAGTTCTTC; CDR3 length: 15; D gene: -; V gene: TRBV29-1; J gene: TRBJ2-1; clone size: -
CDR3 protein: CASSARLYNEQFF; CDR3 DNA: TGTGCCAGCAGCGCAAGACTGTACAATGAGCAGTTCTTC; CDR3 length: 13; D gene: -; V gene: TRBV7-8; J gene: TRBJ2-1; clone size: few
CDR3 protein: CAISDKAGALDEQFF; CDR3 DNA: TGTGCCATCAGTGATAAAGCGGGAGCTCTTGATGAGCAGTTCTTC; CDR3 length: 15; D gene: TRBD2; V gene: TRBV10-3; J gene: TRBJ2-1; clone size: -
CDR3 protein: CASSQVGGSSYEQYF; CDR3 DNA: TGTGCCAGCAGCCAAGTGGGGGGATCCTCCTACGAGCAGTACTTC; CDR3 length: 15; D gene: -; V gene: TRBV4-2; J gene: TRBJ2-7; clone size: many
CDR3 protein: CASNGQGLDEQFF; CDR3 DNA: TGTGCCAGCAATGGACAGGGACTCGATGAGCAGTTCTTC; CDR3 length: 13; D gene: TRBD1; V gene: TRBV2; J gene: TRBJ2-1; clone size: many
CDR3 protein: CASSLVGRGPSGANVLTF; CDR3 DNA: TGCGCCAGCAGCTTGGTGGGCAGGGGGCCTTCTGGGGCCAACGTCCTGACTTTC; CDR3 length: 18; D gene: TRBD1; V gene: TRBV5-1; J gene: TRBJ2-6; clone size: few
CDR3 protein: CASSLVRQGGDTQYF; CDR3 DNA: TGCGCCAGCAGCTTGGTCAGACAGGGAGGGGATACGCAGTATTTT; CDR3 length: 15; D gene: -; V gene: TRBV5-1; J gene: TRBJ2-3; clone size: -
CDR3 protein: CATSRAVLEETQYF; CDR3 DNA: TGTGCCACCAGCCGAGCGGTCCTGGAGGAGACCCAGTACTTC; CDR3 length: 14; D gene: -; V gene: TRBV15; J gene: TRBJ2-5; clone size: -
CDR3 protein: CASSLASTSGRYGYEQYF; CDR3 DNA: TGCGCCAGCAGCTTGGCCTCCACTAGCGGGAGGTATGGGTACGAGCAGTACTTC; CDR3 length: 18; D gene: TRBD2; V gene: TRBV5-1; J gene: TRBJ2-7; clone size: -
CDR3 protein: CASSNPLGAGGGEQYF; CDR3 DNA: TGTGCCAGCAGCAACCCGCTAGGCGCTGGGGGCGGCGAGCAGTACTTC; CDR3 length: 16; D gene: -; V gene: TRBV9; J gene: TRBJ2-7; clone size: -
CDR3 protein: CAISDGGGQAFF; CDR3 DNA: TGTGCCATCAGTGATGGAGGGGGGCAAGCTTTCTTT; CDR3 length: 12; D gene: -; V gene: TRBV10-3; J gene: TRBJ1-1; clone size: few
CDR3 protein: CSALLTGTAYEQYF; CDR3 DNA: TGCAGTGCCCTTCTCACCGGGACAGCCTACGAGCAGTACTTC; CDR3 length: 14; D gene: TRBD1; V gene: TRBV20-1; J gene: TRBJ2-7; clone size: many
CDR3 protein: CSVPAQYGYTF; CDR3 DNA: TGCAGCGTCCCCGCCCAATATGGCTACACCTTC; CDR3 length: 11; D gene: -; V gene: TRBV29-1; J gene: TRBJ1-2; clone size: -
CDR3 protein: CATRTAGWGEQFF; CDR3 DNA: TGTGCCACCCGAACAGCGGGATGGGGTGAGCAGTTCTTC; CDR3 length: 13; D gene: TRBD2; V gene: TRBV28; J gene: TRBJ2-1; clone size: few
CDR3 protein: CASSLGGSGHNEQFF; CDR3 DNA: TGCGCCAGCAGCTTGGGCGGGAGCGGACACAATGAGCAGTTCTTC; CDR3 length: 15; D gene: TRBD2; V gene: TRBV5-1; J gene: TRBJ2-1; clone size: many
CDR3 protein: CASSQAAGSNTGELFF; CDR3 DNA: TGCGCCAGCAGCCAAGCGGCGGGGAGTAACACCGGGGAGCTGTTTTTT; CDR3 length: 16; D gene: -; V gene: TRBV4-3; J gene: TRBJ2-2; clone size: -
CDR3 protein: CASSLTGVRNTIYF; CDR3 DNA: TGTGCCAGCAGTCTAACAGGGGTGAGAAACACCATATATTTT; CDR3 length: 14; D gene: TRBD1; V gene: TRBV27; J gene: TRBJ1-3; clone size: -
CDR3 protein: CASSQDSAGEYNEQFF; CDR3 DNA: TGTGCCAGCAGCCAAGATTCAGCGGGAGAATACAATGAGCAGTTCTTC; CDR3 length: 16; D gene: TRBD2; V gene: TRBV3-1; J gene: TRBJ2-1; clone size: -
CDR3 protein: CSGLPGAGRTEAFF; CDR3 DNA: TGCAGCGGTTTACCCGGGGCAGGCCGCACTGAAGCTTTCTTT; CDR3 length: 14; D gene: -; V gene: TRBV29-1; J gene: TRBJ1-1; clone size: -